This T cell receptor (beta chain) derives from a study of molecular identifiers for immune sequencing clone quantification. Study in general: Replicate RNA came from 20,000 or 100,000 naive CD8 cells and was split five ways, and four parts were sequenced.

Construction of naive CD8 libraries employed about 17,000 to 1,100,000 sorted cells together with 10%, 30% or 50% RNA. In preparing bulk TCR libraries, previously described methods and listed TCR primers were used. TCRdb analysed the PCR reads with MiXCR anew, one entry per CDR3 protein. The sample includes approximately 500,000 distinct CDR3 sequences, about 22% seen only once; the top ten take about 0.8%. CDR1 is MNHEY and CDR2 is SVGEGT in the germline V gene. The CDR3 totals 17 residues. V lost 0 bases and J lost 3, with 15 bases in between. Sequencing was performed on naive CD8+ T cells from blood, with Jurkat cell RNA spiked in. As to subset: FACS-sorted CD8+CD4-CCR7+CD45RA+ naive T cells. The chain uses TRBV6-2 or TRBV6-3 and TRBJ1-5; the D is unclear. This sequence originates from a human donor in good health. Some libraries in this study had Jurkat cell RNA spiked in. The CDR3 DNA reads as TGTGCCAGCAGTTACTCGAGGCAGGCTGGCCTCAATCAGCCCCAGCATTTT. Amino acids: CASSYSRQAGLNQPQHF.